There are a few counts of the clone carrying this T cell receptor beta chain. Per the study methods: Reference gene primers were amplified, and this amplification served to estimate nucleated cell counts. The method was immunoSEQ multiplex PCR; TCRdb's version includes in-frame clones alone and lacks a portion of them. V and J calls plus clone size are reproduced from that table; the DNA served to infer D and trimming. The sample records 97,000 or so clones, 70% to 85% being singletons. CDR3 length: 18 amino acids. The V and J ends lost 2 bases and 6 bases, in that order; junction bases with no gene match: 14. Germline V lookup: CDR1 SEHNR, CDR2 FQNEAQ (reference sequence). This entry comes from a study of blood T cell repertoires in COVID-19. Study-wide context: Whether acute or convalescent, the COVID-19 samples came from the United States, Italy and Spain. T cells, B-cell-depleted T cells, or PBMCs supplied cDNA or gDNA.

This chain uses TRBV7-9 with TRBJ2-2, with 8 positions matching TRBD2. This receptor was identified in a man between 65 and 85 years old with acute or convalescent COVID-19. Sequencing input: peripheral blood. CDR3 sequence reads: CASSLTGTSNPFAGELFF. As DNA, the CDR3 is TGTGCCAGCAGCTTAACCGGGACTAGTAATCCCTTCGCCGGGGAGCTGTTTTTT.